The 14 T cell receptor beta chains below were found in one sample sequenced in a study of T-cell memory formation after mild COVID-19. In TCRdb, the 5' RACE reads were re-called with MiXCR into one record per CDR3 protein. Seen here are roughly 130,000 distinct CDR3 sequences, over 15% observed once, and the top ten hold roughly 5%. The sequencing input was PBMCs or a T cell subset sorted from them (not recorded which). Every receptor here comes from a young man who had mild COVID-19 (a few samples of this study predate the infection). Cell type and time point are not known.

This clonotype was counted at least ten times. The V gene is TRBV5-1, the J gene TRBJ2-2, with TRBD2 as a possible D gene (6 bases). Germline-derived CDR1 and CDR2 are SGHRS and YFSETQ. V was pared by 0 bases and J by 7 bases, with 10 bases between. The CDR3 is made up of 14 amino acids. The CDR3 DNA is TGCGCCAGCAGCTTGGACGGGGGAGGCGGGGAGCTGTTTTTT. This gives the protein CASSLDGGGGELFF.

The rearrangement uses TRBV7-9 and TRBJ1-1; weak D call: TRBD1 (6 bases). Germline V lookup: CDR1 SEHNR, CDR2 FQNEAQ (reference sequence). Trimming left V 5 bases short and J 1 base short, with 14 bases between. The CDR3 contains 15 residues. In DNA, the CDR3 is TGTGCCAGCAGCACACACGGGGGCCGGAACACTGAAGCTTTCTTT. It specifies CASSTHGGRNTEAFF.

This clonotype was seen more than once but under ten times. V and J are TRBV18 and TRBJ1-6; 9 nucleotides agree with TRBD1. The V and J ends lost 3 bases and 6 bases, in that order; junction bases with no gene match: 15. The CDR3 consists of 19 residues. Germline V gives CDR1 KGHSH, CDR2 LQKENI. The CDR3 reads CASSPATGGNMAANSPLHF. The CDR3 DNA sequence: TGTGCCAGCTCACCGGCAACAGGGGGCAATATGGCCGCTAATTCACCCCTCCACTTT.

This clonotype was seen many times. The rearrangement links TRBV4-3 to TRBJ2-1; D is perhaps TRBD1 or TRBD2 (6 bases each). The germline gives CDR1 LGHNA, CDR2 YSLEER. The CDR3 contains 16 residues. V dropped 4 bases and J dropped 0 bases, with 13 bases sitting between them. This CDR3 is CASSLEGHSSYNEQFF. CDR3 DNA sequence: TGCGCCAGCAGCCTGGAGGGACACAGCTCCTACAATGAGCAGTTCTTC.

The CDR3: CASTRRDTEAFF. The CDR3 nucleotides read TGTGCCAGTACTAGGCGGGACACTGAAGCTTTCTTT. V is TRBV19 and J is TRBJ1-1; D is uncertain. V lost 7 bases, J lost 3 bases, and 9 bases lay in between. The CDR3 has 12 amino acids. The germline V gene has CDR1 LNHDA and CDR2 SQIVND (reference sequence).

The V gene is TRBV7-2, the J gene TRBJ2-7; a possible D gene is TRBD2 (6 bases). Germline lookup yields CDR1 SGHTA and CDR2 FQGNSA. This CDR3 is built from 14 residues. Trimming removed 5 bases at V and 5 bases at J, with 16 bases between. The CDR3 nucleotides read TGTGCCAGCAGCCCGCAGACTAGTATACACGAGCAGTACTTC. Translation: CASSPQTSIHEQYF.

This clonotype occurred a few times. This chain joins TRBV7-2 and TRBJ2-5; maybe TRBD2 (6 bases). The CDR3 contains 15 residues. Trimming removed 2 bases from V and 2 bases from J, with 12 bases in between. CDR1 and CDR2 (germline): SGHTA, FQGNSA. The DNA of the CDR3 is TGTGCCAGCAGCTTATTAGCCAGCGGGCAAGAGACCCAGTACTTC. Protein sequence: CASSLLASGQETQYF.

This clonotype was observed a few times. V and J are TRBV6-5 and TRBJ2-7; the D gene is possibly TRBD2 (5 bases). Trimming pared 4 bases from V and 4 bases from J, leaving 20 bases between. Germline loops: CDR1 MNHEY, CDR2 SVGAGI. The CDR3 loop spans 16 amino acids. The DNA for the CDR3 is TGTGCCAGCAGTTCCTCCCATGGAGGCTTTTGGTACGAGCAGTACTTC. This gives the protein CASSSSHGGFWYEQYF.

The CDR3: CAWSEYRGKGEQYF. CDR3 in DNA: TGTGCCTGGAGTGAGTACAGGGGAAAGGGCGAGCAGTACTTC. The chain employs TRBV30 and TRBJ2-7, with TRBD1 identical over 7 bases. CDR3 length equals 14 residues. The trim removed 1 base at V and 6 bases at J, leaving 9 bases unmatched. Germline V gene data show CDR1 as GTSNPN and CDR2 as SVGIG (reference sequence). The full variable domain, completed using reference TRBV30 and TRBJ2-7, is SQTIHQWPATLVQPVGSPLSLECTVEGTSNPNLYWYRQAAGRGLQLLFYSVGIGQISSEVPQNLSASRPQDRQFILSSKKLLLSDSGFYLCAWSEYRGKGEQYFGPGTRLTVT.

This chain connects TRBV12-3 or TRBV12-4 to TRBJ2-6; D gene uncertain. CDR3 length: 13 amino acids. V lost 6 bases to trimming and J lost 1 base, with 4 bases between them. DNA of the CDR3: TGTGCCAGCAGGGAATCTGGGGCCAACGTCCTGACTTTC. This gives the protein CASRESGANVLTF.

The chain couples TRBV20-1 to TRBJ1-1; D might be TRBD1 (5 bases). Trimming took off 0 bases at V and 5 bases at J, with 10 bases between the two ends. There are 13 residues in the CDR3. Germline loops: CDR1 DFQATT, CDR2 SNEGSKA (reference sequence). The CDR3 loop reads CSARDRGGTEAFF. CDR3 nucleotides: TGCAGTGCTAGAGATCGGGGGGGGACTGAAGCTTTCTTT.

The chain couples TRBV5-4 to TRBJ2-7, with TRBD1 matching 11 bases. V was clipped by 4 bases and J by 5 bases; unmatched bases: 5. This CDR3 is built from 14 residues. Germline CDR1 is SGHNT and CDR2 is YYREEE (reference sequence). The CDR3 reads CASSPMGQGDEQYF. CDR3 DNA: TGTGCCAGCAGCCCTATGGGACAGGGGGACGAGCAGTACTTC.

The CDR3: CASSLGAGPWEQYV. The CDR3 DNA reads as TGTGCCAGCAGCTTAGGGGCAGGTCCTTGGGAGCAGTACGTC. The chain employs TRBV7-2 and TRBJ2-7; no clear D. The V gene lost 1 base and the J gene lost 7 bases, with 14 bases spanning the gap. CDR1 is SGHTA and CDR2 is FQGNSA in the germline V gene. The CDR3 has 14 residues.

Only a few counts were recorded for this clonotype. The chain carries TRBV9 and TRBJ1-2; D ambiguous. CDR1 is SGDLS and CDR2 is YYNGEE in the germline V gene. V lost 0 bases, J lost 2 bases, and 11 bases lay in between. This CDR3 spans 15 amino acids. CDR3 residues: CASSVGPTPNYGYTF. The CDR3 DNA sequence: TGTGCCAGCAGCGTAGGGCCTACCCCGAACTATGGCTACACCTTC.